Each of the 4 T cell receptor beta chains below was sequenced from the same sample in a study of blood T cell repertoires in COVID-19. Some clones are missing from TCRdb's copy, which holds only in-frame ones; the method was immunoSEQ multiplex PCR. The sample lists some 190,000 clones; more than 60% were seen once. The sample was peripheral blood. The receptors shown here come from a woman in her 50s with acute or convalescent COVID-19.

This clone has just one count. The V call is TRBV2, the J call TRBJ2-2; 9 bases are shared with TRBD1. The CDR3 contains 15 residues. Germline V lookup: CDR1 SNHLY, CDR2 FYNNEI. The junction had 6 bases not matched to a gene; V was cut back by 6 bases and J by 4 bases. CDR3 residues: CASRRDRVPTGELFF. The CDR3 bases are TGTGCCAGCAGGAGGGACAGGGTCCCCACCGGGGAGCTGTTTTTT.

This chain joins TRBV7-2 and TRBJ2-6; D is perhaps TRBD2 (6 bases). The germline V gene has CDR1 SGHTA and CDR2 FQGNSA. The CDR3 length is 15 residues. V was clipped by 5 bases and J by 0 bases, with 8 bases between them. The CDR3, as DNA: TGTGCCAGCAGCATGGGGGGCTCTGGGGCCAACGTCCTGACTTTC. Amino acids: CASSMGGSGANVLTF.

This clone appeared a few times. The chain combines TRBV18 with TRBJ1-5; D may be TRBD1 (6 bases). V lost 6 bases, J lost 6 bases, and 12 bases lay in between. The CDR3 is 13 residues long. The germline CDR1 and CDR2 sequences are KGHSH and LQKENI. Here the CDR3 reads CASSQGLGQPQHF. CDR3 DNA: TGTGCCAGCTCGCAGGGGTTGGGTCAGCCCCAGCATTTT.

The chain uses TRBV2 and TRBJ1-6; TRBD1 matches 9 bases. With V trimmed by 6 bases and J by 10 bases, 10 bases remained unmatched. Germline loops: CDR1 SNHLY, CDR2 FYNNEI. The length of the CDR3 is 15 residues. CDR3 nucleotide sequence: TGTGCCAGCAGAACGGGGGACAGGGCGGAATCACCCCTCCACTTT. It encodes CASRTGDRAESPLHF.